This is a list of T cell receptor beta chains from one sample in a study of blood T cell repertoires in COVID-19. Libraries were prepared by immunoSEQ multiplex PCR; TCRdb keeps only in-frame clonotypes and omits some of them. The profile shows around 170,000 clones, approximately 84% of them singletons. Sequencing was carried out using PBMCs or T cells enriched from blood (not recorded which). These receptors all stem from a man aged 50 to 59 who had recovered from COVID-19. Each CDR3 is given with its conserved first and last residue. The D gene is left open where the match is weak. Clone size is not always given. Where it is, it says once, few, many or a class for expanded clones.

D gene	clone size	V gene	CDR3 protein
-	once	TRBV7-8	CASRSRAGGLGTEAFF
TRBD1	-	TRBV5-1	CASSSTGIQETQYF
-	-	TRBV9	CASSPGVASTDTQYF
-	-	TRBV7-6	CASSQYQGPGANVLTF
TRBD1	-	TRBV6-5	CASSYVRGKYTGELFF
-	-	TRBV28	CASSSMVGQGNTEAFF
-	-	TRBV7-9	CASSLTTGGGNTIYF
-	-	TRBV5-5	CASSLSTSNFTPLHF
TRBD1	-	TRBV5-1	CASSFRQGADTQYF
TRBD1	-	TRBV28	CASSIPRGRNYGYTF
-	-	TRBV5-4	CASSLGQVTVQETQYF
TRBD2	-	TRBV28	CASRRGSGGPGYEQYF
-	-	TRBV7-3	CASSLNGGWGHFQGTEAFF
-	-	TRBV3-1/TRBV3-2	CASSPLGAFEQFF
TRBD1	-	TRBV10-3	CAISDYGTGNNQPQHF
TRBD1	-	TRBV7-9	CASSLGTGSYGYTF
TRBD1	once	TRBV18	CASSPPDRGREKLFF
-	-	TRBV5-1	CASSLDTTTNEKLFF
TRBD1	-	TRBV28	CASSLPDRVDTIYF
-	few	TRBV5-6	CASSFIAGAHSGNTIYF
TRBD1	-	TRBV9	CASSTTGDGNTIYF
-	-	TRBV7-3	CASSLNPGSLIGYTF
TRBD1	-	TRBV6-6	CASRGTGANEKLFF
-	-	TRBV28	CASRPQVFWNTEAFF
-	few	TRBV24-1	CATSALTGTDTQYF
TRBD1	-	TRBV28	CASLGGTGGYGYTF
-	-	TRBV11-2	CASSSQAGQYYEQYF
-	-	TRBV19	CASSPQGSEKLFF
-	-	TRBV11-2	CASSGPGSNQPQHF
-	-	TRBV6-4	CASSESGNTEAFF
-	few	TRBV6-5	CATSDRPDYGYTF
TRBD1	-	TRBV4-3	CASSRVRQGYQPQHF
TRBD2	-	TRBV27	CASRGPAGEDTQYF
TRBD2	-	TRBV11-2	CATSGGRNIQYF
-	-	TRBV18	CASSPRQDSTEAFF
-	-	TRBV7-3	CASAIDRTTEAFF
-	-	TRBV18	CASSPGTGGHADTQYF
TRBD1	-	TRBV7-9	CASTLGTVNSPLHF
-	-	TRBV11-3	CASSLYRGGEKLFF
-	-	TRBV28	CASNPPGAHTGELFF
TRBD2	few	TRBV20-1	CSASPGLAGGFTDTQYF
TRBD1	-	TRBV10-2	CASSEDPRGRGTGELFF
-	few	TRBV6-6	CASAQGDSPLHF
-	-	TRBV2	CASRTGSVNTEAFF
-	-	TRBV4-1	CASSQEGAVGGYTF
-	-	TRBV12-3/TRBV12-4	CASQSGNQPQHF
TRBD1	few	TRBV5-1	CASSFRQGGSGANVLTF
TRBD1	few	TRBV18	CASSPETGASPLHF
-	-	TRBV5-1	CASSLGTGTLETQYF
-	-	TRBV29-1	CSVGEGKIYGYTF
TRBD2	-	TRBV7-2	CASSPPGLAGGTGELFF
TRBD1	-	TRBV19	CASTLQGANTGELFF
-	-	TRBV7-3	CASSQNAGRGQPQHF